What follows describes a single T cell receptor (beta chain). V was clipped by 4 bases and J by 7 bases, with 8 bases between them. The germline V gene encodes CDR1 SEHNR and CDR2 FQNEAQ (reference sequence). This CDR3 has 13 amino acids. These data originate in a study of blood T cells in healthy people across ages. Primed by a sample-barcoded 5' primer and a J-beta primer mix, a second PCR proceeded for about 6 to 11 cycles. TCRdb analysed the 5' RACE reads with MiXCR anew, one entry per CDR3 protein. The sample holds 1.5 million to 1.8 million distinct CDR3 sequences, approximately 42% seen once. The sequence was collected from a woman aged 18-30 years in good health. The J gene is TRBJ1-6, the V gene TRBV7-9; D is undetermined. Sequencing was performed on blood. CDR3 in amino acids: CASSWNLNSPLHF. The CDR3 region has the DNA TGTGCCAGCAGCTGGAATCTAAATTCACCCCTCCACTTT.